The 28 T cell receptor beta chains below all came from one sample that was sequenced in a study of tumor and adjacent non-tumor tissue in lung cancer. TCRbeta libraries were built with three rounds of nested PCR, modified from ARM-PCR. TCRdb used MiXCR to reprocess the multiplex PCR reads, holding one entry per CDR3 protein. This sample yields more than 85,000 distinct CDR3 sequences, of which about 64% are seen a single time; around 19% belongs to the top ten. This sample's RNA came from whole unsorted tissue. This non-tumor lung sample came from over 3 cm beyond the tumor edge. Sequencing was done on a sample of distant non-tumor lung tissue. These receptor sequences come from a man in his sixties with non-small cell lung cancer.

This clonotype was observed many times. This chain joins TRBV6-5 and TRBJ1-1; D is ambiguous. Looked up from germline, CDR1 is MNHEY and CDR2 is SVGAGI. This CDR3 contains 17 residues. Trimming left V 0 bases short and J 0 bases short, with 14 bases between. The CDR3, as DNA: TGTGCCAGCAGTTACTCGTATCCGGGAGTCATGAACACTGAAGCTTTCTTT. Its translation is CASSYSYPGVMNTEAFF.

The chain employs TRBV7-3 and TRBJ2-3; the D is unclear. Germline V gene sequence: CDR1 SGHTA, CDR2 FQGTGA. The CDR3 length is 16 residues. Trimming took off 2 bases at V and 5 bases at J, with 17 bases between the two ends. CDR3 sequence (DNA): TGTGCCAGCAGCTTAGGGCTGGGGTTAAATGTAGATACGCAGTATTTT. Residues: CASSLGLGLNVDTQYF.

The chain combines TRBV29-1 with TRBJ2-1, with unresolved D. CDR1 and CDR2 from the germline V gene are SQVTM and ANQGSEA. This CDR3 comprises 15 residues. Deletions cut 3 bases from V and 0 bases from J, with 12 bases between. CDR3 residues: CSVEVTYNSYNEQFF. CDR3 coding DNA: TGCAGCGTTGAGGTTACTTACAACTCCTACAATGAGCAGTTCTTC.

This clonotype was observed a single time. One end of the junction fails to match germline, which may point to a read error. This chain connects TRBV5-4 to TRBJ2-1; unclear D gene. Germline CDR1 reads SGHNT; CDR2 reads YYREEE (reference sequence). The CDR3 has 15 residues. CDR3 sequence (DNA): TGTGCCAGCAGCTTCCAGGCTGCCTACTACAATGAGGAGTTCTTC. It specifies CASSFQAAYYNEEFF. Complete variable domain (other parts from reference TRBV5-4 and TRBJ2-1): ETGVTQSPTHLIKTRGQQVTLRCSSQSGHNTVSWYQQALGQGPQFIFQYYREEENGRGNFPPRFSGLQFPNYSSELNVNALELDDSALYLCASSFQAAYYNEEFFGPGTRLTVL.

As regards this clonotype: A junction end diverges from the germline sequence, so it may reflect a read error. The chain couples TRBV2 to TRBJ1-1; possibly TRBD1 for D (5 bases). Germline V gene data show CDR1 as SNHLY and CDR2 as FYNNEI. This CDR3 is 16 amino acids long. CDR3 loop: CASNEGGWGRDTEAFF. The DNA of the CDR3 is TGTGCCAGCAATGAAGGAGGCTGGGGGAGGGACACTGAAGCTTTCTTT.

This clonotype was found once. The chain is built from TRBV5-5 and TRBJ1-1, with D unclear. The V end was cut by 4 bases, the J end by 7 bases, with 11 bases between. The CDR3 sequence is 12 residues long. CDR1 and CDR2 (germline): SGHKS, YYEKEE (reference sequence). This chain's CDR3 is CASSATWFEAFF. CDR3 coding DNA: TGTGCCAGCAGCGCAACATGGTTTGAAGCTTTCTTT. The full variable domain, with the rest looked up from reference TRBV5-5 and TRBJ1-1, is DAGVTQSPTHLIKTRGQQVTLRCSPISGHKSVSWYQQVLGQGPQFIFQYYEKEERGRGNFPDRFSARQFPNYSSELNVNALLLGDSALYLCASSATWFEAFFGQGTRLTVV.

As to this clonotype: The final CDR3 position lacks the conserved phenylalanine or tryptophan, pointing to a likely read error. The chain recombines TRBV29-1 with TRBJ2-3; D not certain. Germline assignment: CDR1 SQVTM and CDR2 ANQGSEA. Trimming stripped 6 bases from V and 12 bases from J, with 19 bases between. This CDR3 has 12 amino acids. The CDR3 bases are TGCAGCGTAAACCGACATGGCGGCCCCCAGTATGTT. Translated, it gives CSVNRHGGPQYV.

This sequence joins TRBV11-2 and TRBJ1-2; D ambiguous. The CDR3 is 15 residues long. Germline lookup yields CDR1 SGHAT and CDR2 FQNNGV. V was cut by 2 bases and J by 5 bases, with 15 bases left in between. The CDR3 DNA follows: TGTGCCAGCAGCTTAAACCGAGGCGGCATTTATGGCTACACCTTC. Its protein product is CASSLNRGGIYGYTF.

This clonotype was observed at least ten times. J is TRBJ2-2 and V is TRBV5-4; 7 nucleotides align to TRBD1. V lost 7 bases and J lost 4; bases outside the gene matches: 4. Looked up from germline, CDR1 is SGHNT and CDR2 is YYREEE (reference sequence). The CDR3 loop spans 13 amino acids. CDR3 nucleotide sequence: TGTGCCAGCGGGACAGCGTCCACCGGGGAGCTGTTTTTT. Its translation: CASGTASTGELFF.

CDR3 coding DNA: TGTGCCAGGAATTTCGGGGGGAGCGGCTACACCTTC. Its protein product is CARNFGGSGYTF. The chain recombines TRBV12-3 or TRBV12-4 with TRBJ1-2; D may be TRBD1 (5 bases). This CDR3 region has 12 residues. V lost 9 bases and J 8 bases, leaving 16 bases between the germline ends.

As concerns this clonotype: The junction and the germline gene differ at one end; a read error may be behind it. The rearrangement uses TRBV10-2 and TRBJ1-1; D ambiguous. Germline V gene data show CDR1 as WSHSY and CDR2 as SAAADI. The CDR3 runs 14 residues. CDR3 in DNA: TGCGCCAGCAGTGATGATGGCATGAACACTGTAGCTTTCTTT. Its translation is CASSDDGMNTVAFF.

Worth noting for this clonotype: This is likely a read error, given that the CDR3 carries no conserved phenylalanine or tryptophan at its end. The DNA is omitted, as the CDR3 cannot be located on it reliably, and the CDR3 follows TCRdb's listing. V usage is TRBV11-3 and J usage is TRBJ2-1; the table's TRBD2 call for D was not verified on the DNA. Germline CDR1 and CDR2: SGHNT and YENEEA. The CDR3 comprises 14 residues, both ends counted. This CDR3 reads CASRRTTASTERFL.

This clonotype appeared many times. The chain is built from TRBV13 and TRBJ1-2; no clear D. Germline V CDR1 and CDR2: PRHDT, FYEKMQ (reference sequence). This CDR3 comprises 14 residues. The V end lost 1 base, the J end lost 8 bases, and 14 bases lay between the germline ends. Here the CDR3 DNA reads TGTGCCAGCAGCTTAGTGTCGGCAGTTCAAGGCTACACCTTC. This sequence encodes CASSLVSAVQGYTF.

As for this clonotype: The junction differs from germline at one of its ends, possibly a read error. This chain joins TRBV7-9 and TRBJ1-2, with D uncertain. CDR3 length equals 12 residues. In germline, CDR1 is SEHNR, CDR2 FQNEAQ (reference sequence). The DNA of the CDR3 is TGTACCAGCAGCTTAGAGACACGCGGATACACCTTC. Translation: CTSSLETRGYTF.

Turning to this clonotype: The junction departs from germline at one end; a sequencing error may be responsible. The rearrangement joins TRBV6-2 or TRBV6-3 to TRBJ2-1; the D gene is possibly TRBD1 (5 bases). Germline loops: CDR1 MNHEY, CDR2 SVGEGT. The CDR3 covers 14 residues. This CDR3 reads CASGYLQVSNEQSF. The DNA of the CDR3 is TGTGCCAGCGGTTACTTACAGGTGTCCAATGAGCAGTCCTTC.

The chain has TRBV11-1 and TRBJ2-1, with D perhaps given as TRBD1 or TRBD2 (6 bases each). Germline V gene sequence: CDR1 SGHAT, CDR2 FQDESV (reference sequence). Trimming took off 1 base at V and 8 bases at J, with 15 bases between the two ends. The CDR3 loop spans 15 amino acids. Here the CDR3 DNA reads TGTGCCAGCAGCTTAGTCGGGACGAGGGGGGATGAGCAGTTCTTC. Amino acids: CASSLVGTRGDEQFF.

The chain couples TRBV10-3 to TRBJ2-7; 9 bases fit TRBD1. This CDR3 has 14 residues. J lost 7 bases, V lost 11 bases, and 15 bases had no gene match. Per germline, CDR1 ENHRY and CDR2 SYGVKD. CDR3 in DNA: TGTGCCTCAAAAAAGCGGGACAGGGAGGGTGAGCAGTACTTC. It translates to CASKKRDREGEQYF.

In regard to this clonotype: One end of the junction fails to match germline, which may point to a read error. V is TRBV4-1 and J is TRBJ2-3, with a tentative D call TRBD2 (6 bases). This CDR3 has 16 residues. Germline V gene sequence: CDR1 MGHRA, CDR2 YSYEKL. The CDR3 here is CARSQRRGASTDTQYF. DNA for the CDR3: TGCGCCAGGAGCCAACGGCGGGGAGCCAGCACAGATACGCAGTATTTT.

This clonotype showed up just a few times. This may come from a read error, since a much larger clone is one base off. The CDR3 loop is CASCPGVWAFF. The CDR3 nucleotides read TGTGCCAGCTGTCCAGGGGTATGGGCTTTCTTT. The chain links TRBV4-2 to TRBJ1-1; possible D gene TRBD1, 6 bases. The V and J ends lost 8 bases and 11 bases respectively, with 15 bases between them. This CDR3 has 11 amino acids. Germline CDR1 is LGHNA and CDR2 is YNFKEQ.

V gene TRBV28 combines with J gene TRBJ2-5; 7 nucleotides match TRBD1. Unmatched junction bases numbered 9, after V lost 3 bases and J lost 5 bases. This CDR3 has 15 residues. Germline CDR1 MDHEN, CDR2 SYDVKM. The CDR3, as DNA: TGTGCCAGCAGTTTCGAGACAGGGAATAGGGAGACCCAGTACTTC. Protein sequence: CASSFETGNRETQYF.

This clonotype was observed a handful of times. This chain uses TRBV4-2 with TRBJ1-5; the match to TRBD1 covers 10 bases. Germline CDR1 LGHNA, CDR2 YNFKEQ. There are 15 residues in the CDR3. The CDR3 region is CVGSQDDRGHQPQHF. The CDR3 coding sequence is TGTGTCGGCAGCCAAGATGACAGGGGGCATCAGCCCCAGCATTTT.

The chain recombines TRBV6-5 with TRBJ1-1, with D unclear. This CDR3 contains 16 residues. Germline V gene data show CDR1 as MNHEY and CDR2 as SVGAGI. V lost 3 bases to trimming and J lost 7 bases, with 21 bases between them. DNA for the CDR3: TGTGCCAGCAGTTATAGTGTGCCCGCATCTGGGGATGAAGCTTTCTTT. This encodes CASSYSVPASGDEAFF.

This sequence joins TRBV5-1 and TRBJ2-5; 9 bases are a match to TRBD1. Per the germline V gene, CDR1 is SGHRS and CDR2 is YFSETQ. J gave up 7 bases and V 4 bases, and 11 bases lay outside the gene matches. The CDR3 totals 15 residues. For the CDR3, the DNA is TGCGCCAGCAGCGGGTCGGGACAGGGACCAAGGACCCAGTACTTC. Its protein is CASSGSGQGPRTQYF.

About this clonotype itself: Germline is not matched at one junction end, which may reflect a read error. The V gene is TRBV4-3, the J gene TRBJ2-1; 10 bases align to TRBD2. CDR3 size: 17 residues. In germline, CDR1 is LGHNA, CDR2 YSLEER. The CDR3 coding sequence is TGCGCCAGCTGCCAATTCGCCCAGCGGGAGGGCTACAATGAGCAGTTCTTC. The encoded protein is CASCQFAQREGYNEQFF.

This clonotype was observed at least ten times. The chain employs TRBV5-5 and TRBJ1-1; 7 positions match TRBD1. Germline V gene data show CDR1 as SGHKS and CDR2 as YYEKEE (reference sequence). The trim removed 0 bases at V and 10 bases at J, leaving 3 bases unmatched. The CDR3 covers 12 residues. In nucleotides, the CDR3 is TGTGCCAGCAGCTTGGGACAGGGTAGAGCTTTCTTT. Its protein is CASSLGQGRAFF.

Regarding this clonotype: Without the conserved terminal phenylalanine or tryptophan, this CDR3 likely stems from a read error. The DNA is left out, because the CDR3 cannot be placed on it with certainty; the CDR3 is given as TCRdb lists it. The chain is built from TRBV11-1 and TRBJ2-7; TRBD1, the table's D call, lacks a check against the DNA. Germline V gene sequence: CDR1 SGHAT, CDR2 FQDESV (reference sequence). Inclusive of both ends, the CDR3 amounts to 15 amino acids. The CDR3 loop reads CASSTAGQRRYEHYL.

To note about this clonotype: Sequence at one end of the junction differs from germline and may be a read error. V usage is TRBV6-2 or TRBV6-3 and J usage is TRBJ2-1; 9 bases agree with TRBD1. Per the germline V gene, CDR1 is MNHEY and CDR2 is SVGEGT. This CDR3 comprises 16 residues. The CDR3 nucleotides read TGTTCCAGAAGTTCCGGGGACAGGGTGGTCGGCAATGAGCAGTTCTTT. Translating gives CSRSSGDRVVGNEQFF.

The genes are TRBV7-2 and TRBJ2-1, with 11 bases matching TRBD2. Germline CDR1 is SGHTA and CDR2 is FQGNSA. The V gene end was trimmed by 5 bases and the J gene end by 4 bases; junction bases not matched to a gene: 7. This CDR3 region has 16 residues. In DNA, the CDR3 is TGTGCCAGCAGCCCCACCCTAGCGGGGGGATACAATGAGCAGTTCTTC. This codes for CASSPTLAGGYNEQFF.